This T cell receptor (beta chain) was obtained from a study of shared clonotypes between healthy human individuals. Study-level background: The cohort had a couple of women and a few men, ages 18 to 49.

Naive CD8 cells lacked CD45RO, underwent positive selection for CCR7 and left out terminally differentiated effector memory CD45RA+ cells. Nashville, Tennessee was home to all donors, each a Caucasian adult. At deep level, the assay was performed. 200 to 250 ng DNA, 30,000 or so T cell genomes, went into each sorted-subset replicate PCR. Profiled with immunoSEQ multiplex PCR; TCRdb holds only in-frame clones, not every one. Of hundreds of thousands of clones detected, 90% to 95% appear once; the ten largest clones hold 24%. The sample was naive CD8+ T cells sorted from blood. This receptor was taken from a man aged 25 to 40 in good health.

CDR3 amino acids: CASSPTGGSYNEQFF. DNA of the CDR3: TGTGCCAGCAGCCCGACAGGGGGCTCCTACAATGAGCAGTTCTTC. This chain links TRBV7-3 with TRBJ2-1; 9 positions match TRBD1. This CDR3 has 15 amino acids. The J segment lost 0 bases and the V segment lost 5 bases, leaving 2 bases of the junction unmatched. Germline V gene data show CDR1 as SGHTA and CDR2 as FQGTGA. Filled out from reference TRBV7-3 and TRBJ2-1, the complete variable domain reads GAGVSQTPSNKVTEKGKYVELRCDPISGHTALYWYRQSLGQGPEFLIYFQGTGAADDSGLPNDRFFAVRPEGSVSTLKIQRTERGDSAVYLCASSPTGGSYNEQFFGPGTRLTVL.